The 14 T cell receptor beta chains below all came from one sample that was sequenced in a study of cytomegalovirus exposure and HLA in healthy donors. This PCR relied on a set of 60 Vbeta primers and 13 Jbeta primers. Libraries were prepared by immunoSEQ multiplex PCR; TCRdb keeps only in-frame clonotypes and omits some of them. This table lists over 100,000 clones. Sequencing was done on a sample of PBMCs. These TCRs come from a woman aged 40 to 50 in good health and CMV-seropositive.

The CDR3 loop reads CASNRLGEQYF. CDR3 nucleotides: TGTGCCAGCAACAGGCTGGGAGAGCAGTACTTC. V is TRBV2 and J is TRBJ2-7, with TRBD1 as a possible D gene (5 bases). Germline CDR1 is SNHLY and CDR2 is FYNNEI. Trimming stripped 7 bases from V and 7 bases from J, with 11 bases between. The CDR3 sequence is 11 residues long. The variable domain in full, completed from reference TRBV2 and TRBJ2-7, reads EPEVTQTPSHQVTQMGQEVILRCVPISNHLYFYWYRQILGQKVEFLVSFYNNEISEKSEIFDDQFSVERPDGSNFTLKIRSTKLEDSAMYFCASNRLGEQYFGPGTRLTVT.

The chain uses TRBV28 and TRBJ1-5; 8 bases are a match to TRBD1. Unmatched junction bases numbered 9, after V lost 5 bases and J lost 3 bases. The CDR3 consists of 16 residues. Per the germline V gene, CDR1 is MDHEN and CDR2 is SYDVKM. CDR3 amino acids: CASSTFLRGLNQPQHF. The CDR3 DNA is TGTGCCAGCAGTACCTTCCTCAGGGGGCTCAATCAGCCCCAGCATTTT.

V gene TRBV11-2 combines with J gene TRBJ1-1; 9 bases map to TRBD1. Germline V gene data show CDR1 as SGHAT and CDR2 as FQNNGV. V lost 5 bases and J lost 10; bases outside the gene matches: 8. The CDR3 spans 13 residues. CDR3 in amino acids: CASSRGTGTGAFF. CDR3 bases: TGTGCCAGCAGCCGCGGGACAGGGACAGGAGCTTTCTTT.

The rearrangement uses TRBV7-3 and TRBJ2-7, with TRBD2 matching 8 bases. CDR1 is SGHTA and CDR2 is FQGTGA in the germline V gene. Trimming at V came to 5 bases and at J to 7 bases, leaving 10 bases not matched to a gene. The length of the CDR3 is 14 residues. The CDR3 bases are TGTGCCAGCAGCCCGAGCGGGAGTTACGTAGAGCAGTACTTC. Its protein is CASSPSGSYVEQYF.

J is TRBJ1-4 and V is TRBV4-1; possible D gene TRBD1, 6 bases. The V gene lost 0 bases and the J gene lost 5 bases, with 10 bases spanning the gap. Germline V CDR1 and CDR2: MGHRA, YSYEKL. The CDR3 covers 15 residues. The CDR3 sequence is CASSQEAGANEKLFF. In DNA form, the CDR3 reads TGCGCCAGCAGCCAAGAGGCAGGGGCGAATGAAAAACTGTTTTTT.

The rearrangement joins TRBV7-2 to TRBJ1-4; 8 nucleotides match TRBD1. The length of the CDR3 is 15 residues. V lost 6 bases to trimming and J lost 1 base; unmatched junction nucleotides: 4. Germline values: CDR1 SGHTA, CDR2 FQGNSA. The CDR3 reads CASSRTGLTNEKLFF. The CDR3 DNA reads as TGTGCCAGCAGTCGGACAGGGTTAACTAATGAAAAACTGTTTTTT.

The CDR3 here is CSVRHTPNTEAFF. In nucleotides, the CDR3 is TGCAGCGTCCGACACACTCCGAACACTGAAGCTTTCTTT. The rearrangement uses TRBV29-1 and TRBJ1-1; D is undetermined. Germline CDR1 and CDR2: SQVTM and ANQGSEA. The CDR3 totals 13 residues. Deletions cut 6 bases from V and 1 base from J, with 12 bases between.

The CDR3 coding sequence is TGTGCCAGCAGCCGAGGGTTCTCGGAAGAGCAGTACTTC. It is translated as CASSRGFSEEQYF. The chain joins TRBV6-6 to TRBJ2-7, with TRBD2 as a possible D gene (5 bases). CDR3 length equals 13 residues. V shed 6 bases and J shed 7 bases, with 16 bases lying between them. Germline V gives CDR1 MNHNY, CDR2 SVGAGI (reference sequence).

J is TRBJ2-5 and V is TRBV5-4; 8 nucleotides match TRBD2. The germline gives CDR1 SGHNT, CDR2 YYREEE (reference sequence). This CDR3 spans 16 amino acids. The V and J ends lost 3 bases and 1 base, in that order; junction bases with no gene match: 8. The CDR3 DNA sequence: TGTGCCAGCAGCTCGGGGGGGGGAGGGGCCCAAGAGACCCAGTACTTC. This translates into CASSSGGGGAQETQYF.

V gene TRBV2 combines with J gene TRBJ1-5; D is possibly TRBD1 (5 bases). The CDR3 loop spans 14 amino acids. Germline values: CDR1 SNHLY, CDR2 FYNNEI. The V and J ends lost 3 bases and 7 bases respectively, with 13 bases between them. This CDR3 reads CASSDLDKVQPQHF. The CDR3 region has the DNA TGTGCCAGCAGTGATTTGGACAAAGTACAGCCCCAGCATTTT.

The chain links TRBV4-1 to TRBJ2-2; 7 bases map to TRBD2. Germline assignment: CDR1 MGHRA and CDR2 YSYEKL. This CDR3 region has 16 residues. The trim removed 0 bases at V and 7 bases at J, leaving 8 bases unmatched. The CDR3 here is CASSQDKGGSLGELFF. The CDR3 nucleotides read TGCGCCAGCAGCCAAGATAAGGGCGGGAGTCTCGGGGAGCTGTTTTTT.

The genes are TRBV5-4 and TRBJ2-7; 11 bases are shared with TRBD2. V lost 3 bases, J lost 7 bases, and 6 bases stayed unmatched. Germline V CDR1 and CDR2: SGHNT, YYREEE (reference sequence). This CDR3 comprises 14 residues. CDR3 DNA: TGTGCCAGCAGCTCGGGACTAGCGGTCCGGGAGCAGTACTTC. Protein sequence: CASSSGLAVREQYF.

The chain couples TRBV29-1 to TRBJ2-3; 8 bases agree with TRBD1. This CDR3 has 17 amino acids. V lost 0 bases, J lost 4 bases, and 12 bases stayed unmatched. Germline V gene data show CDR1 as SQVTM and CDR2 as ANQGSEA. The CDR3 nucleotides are TGCAGCGTTGAAGATTTTGTAGGCAACAGGGGGTCAGATACGCAGTATTTT. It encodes CSVEDFVGNRGSDTQYF.

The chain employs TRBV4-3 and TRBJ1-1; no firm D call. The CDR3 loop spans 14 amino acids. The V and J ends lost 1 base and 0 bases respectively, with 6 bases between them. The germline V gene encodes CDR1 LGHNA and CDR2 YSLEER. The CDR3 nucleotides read TGCGCCAGCAGCCAAGGGCGGTTGAACACTGAAGCTTTCTTT. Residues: CASSQGRLNTEAFF.